These 22 T cell receptor beta chains originate from one sample sequenced in a study of blood T cells in healthy people across ages. Combining a sample-barcoded 5' primer with a J-beta primer mix, a second PCR ran for about 6 to 12 cycles. MiXCR, applied by TCRdb to the 5' RACE reads, yields one record per CDR3 protein. Among some 1.6 million distinct CDR3 sequences listed, about 31% were seen once. Sequencing input: blood. The origin of the receptors is a woman in her thirties in good health.

This clonotype was recorded a few times. This rearrangement joins TRBV11-2 to TRBJ2-5; no definite D call. The length of the CDR3 is 15 residues. Germline V gene sequence: CDR1 SGHAT, CDR2 FQNNGV. V was cut by 1 base and J by 8 bases, with 17 bases left in between. Here the CDR3 reads CASSLVGPPRPTQYF. In DNA form, the CDR3 reads TGTGCCAGCAGCTTAGTCGGGCCACCTCGGCCTACCCAGTACTTC.

Details on this clonotype: Germline is not matched at one junction end, which may reflect a read error. The V call is TRBV13, the J call TRBJ1-2; no definite D call. The V gene's germline CDR1 is PRHDT and CDR2 FYEKMQ (reference sequence). CDR3 length: 15 amino acids. The CDR3 loop reads CTSSLGLQAAGGYTF. The CDR3 nucleotides read TGTACCAGCAGCTTAGGCCTCCAGGCCGCCGGGGGCTACACCTTC.

This clonotype was seen ten or more times. The V and J genes are TRBV28 and TRBJ2-5; tentative D call: TRBD2 (6 bases). There are 15 residues in the CDR3. Between the trimmed V and J ends, which lost 2 bases and 5 bases, there was a span of 15 bases. Germline V CDR1 and CDR2: MDHEN, SYDVKM. Here the CDR3 DNA reads TGTGCCAGCAGTTTAAGGGGCAGTAGCGGCGAGACCCAGTACTTC. Translation gives CASSLRGSSGETQYF.

V gene TRBV7-3 combines with J gene TRBJ2-1; no clear D. From germline, CDR1 is SGHTA and CDR2 FQGTGA. Deletions cut 3 bases from V and 2 bases from J, with 11 bases between. The CDR3 is 15 residues long. The CDR3 loop is CASSLLISPYNEQFF. The CDR3 region has the DNA TGTGCCAGCAGCTTGTTGATAAGTCCCTACAATGAGCAGTTCTTC. Full variable domain (missing parts from reference TRBV7-3 and TRBJ2-1): GAGVSQTPSNKVTEKGKYVELRCDPISGHTALYWYRQSLGQGPEFLIYFQGTGAADDSGLPNDRFFAVRPEGSVSTLKIQRTERGDSAVYLCASSLLISPYNEQFFGPGTRLTVL.

This clonotype occurred a few times. V gene TRBV6-6 combines with J gene TRBJ1-5; 9 nucleotides match TRBD1. Germline V gene data show CDR1 as MNHNY and CDR2 as SVGAGI (reference sequence). The CDR3 spans 15 residues. V lost 6 bases and J lost 2; bases outside the gene matches: 5. The CDR3, as DNA: TGTGCCAGCAGCGCACAGGGGGCGGGCAATCAGCCCCAGCATTTT. Residues: CASSAQGAGNQPQHF.

This sequence joins TRBV6-5 and TRBJ2-2; D is possibly TRBD1 or TRBD2 (6 bases each). This CDR3 has 14 amino acids. The germline V and J ends were trimmed by 5 bases and 6 bases, with 13 bases remaining between them. Germline CDR1 reads MNHEY; CDR2 reads SVGAGI. Here the CDR3 DNA reads TGTGCCAGCAGTAGAGGGGGGAAGTCCGGGGAGCTGTTTTTT. Encoded protein: CASSRGGKSGELFF.

The chain links TRBV5-1 to TRBJ2-5; the D gene is possibly TRBD2 (6 bases). The J call may be wrong; the DNA end is better matched by TRBJ2-7. The CDR3 contains 16 residues. The germline V gene has CDR1 SGHRS and CDR2 YFSETQ. The CDR3 is CASSRFYWRQRDEQYF. CDR3 sequence (DNA): TGCGCCAGCAGCCGGTTCTACTGGCGGCAGCGGGACGAGCAGTACTTC.

This sequence joins TRBV2 and TRBJ1-3, with 8 nucleotides matching TRBD1. CDR3 length equals 13 residues. Germline CDR1 is SNHLY and CDR2 is FYNNEI. V shed 6 bases and J 7 bases; nucleotides not matched to a gene: 5. The chain's CDR3 is CASSGDRRNTIYF. The DNA for the CDR3 is TGTGCCAGCAGCGGGGACAGGCGGAACACCATATATTTT.

This clonotype was recorded at least ten times. The V call is TRBV29-1, the J call TRBJ2-1; 9 positions match TRBD1. Germline V gives CDR1 SQVTM, CDR2 ANQGSEA. The CDR3 extends over 16 amino acids. V lost 1 base to trimming and J lost 4 bases; unmatched junction nucleotides: 8. The CDR3 sequence is CSVEGTGARTYNEQFF. The CDR3 DNA reads TGCAGCGTTGAAGGGACAGGGGCGAGGACATACAATGAGCAGTTCTTC.

The chain is built from TRBV5-1 and TRBJ2-5; 8 nucleotides match TRBD1. This CDR3 region has 13 residues. Germline loops: CDR1 SGHRS, CDR2 YFSETQ. V was clipped by 4 bases and J by 13 bases; unmatched bases: 12. The CDR3 is CASSRQGPGDPYF. CDR3 DNA sequence: TGCGCCAGCAGCCGACAGGGGCCCGGAGACCCGTACTTC.

About this clonotype itself: An end of the junction differs from the germline gene, which may be a read error. This chain uses TRBV7-2 with TRBJ2-1; possible D gene TRBD2, 5 bases. This CDR3 contains 15 residues. Per the germline V gene, CDR1 is SGHTA and CDR2 is FQGNSA. This CDR3 is CASSPESGAYNVQFF. As DNA, the CDR3 is TGTGCCAGCAGCCCCGAAAGCGGTGCTTACAATGTGCAGTTCTTC.

The chain combines TRBV20-1 with TRBJ1-1; 10 bases are a match to TRBD1. Germline V gives CDR1 DFQATT, CDR2 SNEGSKA (reference sequence). The CDR3 is 14 residues long. V lost 3 bases and J lost 2; bases outside the gene matches: 3. CDR3 nucleotides: TGCAGTGCTAGGAGGGACAGGGGAAACACTGAAGCTTTCTTT. Translating gives CSARRDRGNTEAFF.

In its sample, this clonotype was seen a few times. The CDR3 coding sequence is TGTGCCAGCAGCCACGACCGGGAGGGCCTAGAGACCCAGTACTTC. Protein product: CASSHDREGLETQYF. The chain couples TRBV4-2 to TRBJ2-5, with TRBD2 matching over 8 bases. Trimming removed 3 bases from V and 4 bases from J; junction bases left unmatched: 7. Germline CDR1 LGHNA, CDR2 YNFKEQ. The CDR3 extends over 15 amino acids.

In its sample, this clonotype was seen once. Germline is not matched at one junction end, which may reflect a read error. The chain couples TRBV10-3 to TRBJ2-1, with D unresolved. The CDR3 extends over 13 amino acids. Germline-derived CDR1 and CDR2 are ENHRY and SYGVKD. CDR3 sequence (DNA): TGTGCCATCAGGGAGTCCTGGGTTAATGAGCAGTTCTTC. Translation: CAIRESWVNEQFF.

The genes are TRBV19 and TRBJ1-2; D might be TRBD1 (6 bases). Germline values: CDR1 LNHDA, CDR2 SQIVND (reference sequence). Trimming took 4 bases from V and 4 from J, leaving 19 bases between them. The CDR3 totals 16 residues. The CDR3 nucleotides are TGTGCCAGTAGTAGGTTGGACAGCCCATCCTTCTATGGCTACACCTTC. It specifies CASSRLDSPSFYGYTF.

The rearrangement joins TRBV7-9 to TRBJ2-1; possibly TRBD2 for D (6 bases). Trimming took off 5 bases at V and 7 bases at J, with 15 bases between the two ends. Germline loops: CDR1 SEHNR, CDR2 FQNEAQ (reference sequence). The CDR3 length is 14 residues. CDR3 sequence reads: CASSPGGAGNEQFF. The CDR3 DNA reads as TGTGCCAGCAGCCCTGGAGGGGCAGGTAATGAGCAGTTCTTC.

This clonotype was seen a few times. The rearrangement joins TRBV5-4 to TRBJ2-4, with 8 bases matching TRBD2. This CDR3 has 17 amino acids. From germline, CDR1 is SGHNT and CDR2 YYREEE (reference sequence). Trimming removed 4 bases from V and 3 bases from J; junction bases left unmatched: 12. CDR3 nucleotide sequence: TGTGCCAGCAGCCACGGCGGTAGCGGGGTGGTCAAAAACATTCAGTACTTC. It translates to CASSHGGSGVVKNIQYF.

This clonotype was seen more than once but under ten times. The chain combines TRBV11-3 with TRBJ2-7; D remains ambiguous. Trimming took off 5 bases at V and 3 bases at J, with 11 bases between the two ends. Germline CDR1 SGHNT, CDR2 YENEEA. This CDR3 comprises 13 residues. The chain's CDR3 is CASSEPPHYEQYF. As DNA, the CDR3 is TGTGCCAGCAGCGAACCCCCCCACTACGAGCAGTACTTC.

A word on this clonotype: This may stem from a read error, because a much larger clone lies one nucleotide away. This chain joins TRBV29-1 and TRBJ2-3, with D uncertain. CDR3 length: 15 amino acids. Trimming cost V 7 bases and J 0 bases, with 17 bases left between them. Germline values: CDR1 SQVTM, CDR2 ANQGSEA. CDR3 protein: CSAEWAHRSTDTQYF. CDR3 in DNA: TGCAGCGCCGAATGGGCCCACCGTAGCACAGATACGCAGTATTTT.

The rearrangement joins TRBV29-1 to TRBJ1-2; D call uncertain. The germline gives CDR1 SQVTM, CDR2 ANQGSEA. V lost 0 bases and J lost 7, with 24 bases in between. This CDR3 is built from 17 residues. CDR3 nucleotide sequence: TGCAGCGTTGAAGATCGAGCATTAGGGCAAGGTCATGGTGGCTACACCTTC. Protein sequence: CSVEDRALGQGHGGYTF. The variable domain in full, with the rest retrieved from reference TRBV29-1 and TRBJ1-2, is SAVISQKPSRDICQRGTSLTIQCQVDSQVTMMFWYRQQPGQSLTLIATANQGSEATYESGFVIDKFPISRPNLTFSTLTVSNMSPEDSSIYLCSVEDRALGQGHGGYTFGSGTRLTVV.

This clonotype has ten or more counts. V is TRBV6-2 or TRBV6-3 and J is TRBJ2-7; 8 positions agree with TRBD1. The trim removed 7 bases at V and 1 base at J, leaving 6 bases unmatched. Per germline, CDR1 MNHEY and CDR2 SVGEGT. The CDR3 consists of 14 residues. CDR3 amino acids: CASNPWDRSYEQYF. In nucleotides, the CDR3 is TGTGCCAGCAACCCCTGGGACAGGTCCTACGAGCAGTACTTC.

This clonotype was counted a few times. This chain connects TRBV20-1 to TRBJ2-1; D uncertain. The CDR3 sequence is 16 residues long. Germline V lookup: CDR1 DFQATT, CDR2 SNEGSKA (reference sequence). V was pared by 2 bases and J by 0 bases, with 14 bases between. In nucleotides, the CDR3 is TGCAGTGCTAGAAACCGCGCCGCTAGCTCCTACAATGAGCAGTTCTTC. The encoded protein is CSARNRAASSYNEQFF.